This TCR beta chain was documented in a study of memory CD4+ T cells and cytomegalovirus serostatus. Overall study results and limits: Each of 60 to 80 CMV-associated TCRbeta sequences occurred in one to five individuals. Repertoires predicted CMV serostatus with median bootstrapped AUC of about 0.96.

The CDR3 has 16 amino acids. Trimming pared 4 bases from V and 4 bases from J, leaving 20 bases between. Germline values: CDR1 SGHTA, CDR2 FQGNSA. With regard to this clone: As yet, its antigen is unknown.

Single viable CD3+CD4+CD8-CD45RO+ cells were sorted as the memory CD4+ T cells. Under the authors' procedure: Out-of-frame sequences were removed, leaving 2 million or so distinct TCRbeta sequences. The data were produced by immunoSEQ multiplex PCR, yet TCRdb's version contains in-frame clones alone and is incomplete. V, J and clone size reflect that table, while D and trimming were determined from the DNA. Of about 50,000 clones in the sample, 60% to 80% were seen once. This TCR derives from an adult in good health and CMV-seronegative. The chain combines TRBV7-2 with TRBJ2-7; TRBD2 might be the D (6 bases). The sequenced sample consisted of memory CD4+ T cells from blood. CDR3 amino acids: CASSYPGTYTSYEQYF. CDR3 DNA: TGTGCCAGCAGCTACCCAGGGACTTATACCAGTTACGAGCAGTACTTC.